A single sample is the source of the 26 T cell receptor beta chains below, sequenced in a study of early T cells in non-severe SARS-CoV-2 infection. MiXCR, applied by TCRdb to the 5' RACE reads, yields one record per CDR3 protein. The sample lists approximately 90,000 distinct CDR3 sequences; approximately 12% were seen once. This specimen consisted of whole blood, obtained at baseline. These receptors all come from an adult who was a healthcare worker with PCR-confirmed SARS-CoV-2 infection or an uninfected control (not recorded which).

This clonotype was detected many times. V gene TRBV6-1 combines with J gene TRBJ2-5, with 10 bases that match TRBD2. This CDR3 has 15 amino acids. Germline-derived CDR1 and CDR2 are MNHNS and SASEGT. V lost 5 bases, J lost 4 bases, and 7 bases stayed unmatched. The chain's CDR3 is CASSLTGLASETQYF. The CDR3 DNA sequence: TGTGCCAGCAGTCTCACGGGACTAGCGTCAGAGACCCAGTACTTC.

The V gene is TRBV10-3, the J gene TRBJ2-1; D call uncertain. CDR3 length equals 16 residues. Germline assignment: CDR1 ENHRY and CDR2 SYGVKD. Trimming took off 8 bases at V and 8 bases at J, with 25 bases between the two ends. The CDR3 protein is CAISDSRAPPADEQFF. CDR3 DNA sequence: TGTGCCATCTCCGATTCCCGGGCCCCTCCAGCCGATGAGCAGTTCTTC.

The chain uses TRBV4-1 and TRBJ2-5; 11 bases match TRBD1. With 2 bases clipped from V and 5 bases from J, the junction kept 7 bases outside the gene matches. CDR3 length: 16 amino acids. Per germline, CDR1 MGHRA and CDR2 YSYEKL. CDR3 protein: CASSQTGTGGSETQYF. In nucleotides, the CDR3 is TGCGCCAGCAGCCAAACCGGGACAGGGGGGTCGGAGACCCAGTACTTC.

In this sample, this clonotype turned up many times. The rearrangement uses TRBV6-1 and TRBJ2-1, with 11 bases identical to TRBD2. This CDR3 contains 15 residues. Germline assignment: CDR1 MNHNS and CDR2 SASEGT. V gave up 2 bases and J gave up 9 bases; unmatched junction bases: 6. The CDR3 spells CASSESLAGAPEQFF. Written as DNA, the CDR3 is TGTGCCAGCAGTGAATCACTAGCGGGAGCTCCTGAGCAGTTCTTC.

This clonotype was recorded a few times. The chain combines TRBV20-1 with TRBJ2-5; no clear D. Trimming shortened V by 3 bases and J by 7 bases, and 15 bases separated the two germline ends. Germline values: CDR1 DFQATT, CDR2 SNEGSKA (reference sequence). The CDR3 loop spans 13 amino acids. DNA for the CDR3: TGCAGTGCTAGGTCCCCCCCGCTTTGGACCCAGTACTTC. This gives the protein CSARSPPLWTQYF.

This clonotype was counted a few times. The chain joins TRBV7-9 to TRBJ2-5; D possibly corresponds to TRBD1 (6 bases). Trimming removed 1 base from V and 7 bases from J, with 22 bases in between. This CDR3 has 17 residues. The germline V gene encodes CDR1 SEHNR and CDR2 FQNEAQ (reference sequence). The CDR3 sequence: CASSLEIRDISLGTQYF. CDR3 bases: TGTGCCAGCAGCTTAGAGATCCGGGACATAAGTCTGGGGACCCAGTACTTC.

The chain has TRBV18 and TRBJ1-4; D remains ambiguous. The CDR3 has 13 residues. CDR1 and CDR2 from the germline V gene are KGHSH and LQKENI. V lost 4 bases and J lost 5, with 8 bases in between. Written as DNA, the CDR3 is TGTGCCAGCTCACACGGGGAGAATGAAAAACTGTTTTTT. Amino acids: CASSHGENEKLFF.

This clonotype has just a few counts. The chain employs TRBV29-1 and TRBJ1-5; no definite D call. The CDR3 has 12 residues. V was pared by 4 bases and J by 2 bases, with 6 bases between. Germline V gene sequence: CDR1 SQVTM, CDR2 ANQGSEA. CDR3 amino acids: CSVVAGNQPQHF. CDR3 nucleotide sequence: TGCAGCGTTGTAGCAGGCAATCAGCCCCAGCATTTT.

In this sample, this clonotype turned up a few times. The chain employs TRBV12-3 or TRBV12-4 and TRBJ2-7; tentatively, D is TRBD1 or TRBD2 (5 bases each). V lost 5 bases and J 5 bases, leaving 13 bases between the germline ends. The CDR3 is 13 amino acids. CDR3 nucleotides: TGTGCCAGCAGTCCCGGGACCCCAAACGAGCAGTACTTC. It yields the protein CASSPGTPNEQYF.

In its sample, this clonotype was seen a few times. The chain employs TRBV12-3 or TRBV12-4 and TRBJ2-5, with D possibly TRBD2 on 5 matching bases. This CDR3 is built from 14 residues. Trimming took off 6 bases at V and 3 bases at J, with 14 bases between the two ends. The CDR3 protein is CASRGTSEEETQYF. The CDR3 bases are TGTGCCAGCAGGGGTACTAGTGAGGAAGAGACCCAGTACTTC.

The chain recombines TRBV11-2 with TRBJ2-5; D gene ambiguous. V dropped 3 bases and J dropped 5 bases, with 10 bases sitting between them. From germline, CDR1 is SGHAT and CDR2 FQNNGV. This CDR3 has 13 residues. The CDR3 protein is CASSFRARETQYF. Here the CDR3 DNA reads TGTGCCAGCAGCTTTAGGGCGCGGGAGACCCAGTACTTC.

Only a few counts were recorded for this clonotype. In DNA, the CDR3 is TGCGCCAGCAGCCTCCGCCAGCTCTCCTATAATTCACCCCTCCACTTT. This gives the protein CASSLRQLSYNSPLHF. This chain uses TRBV10-2 with TRBJ1-6; no firm D call. With 6 bases removed from V and 0 bases from J, the gap between germline ends came to 12 bases. Germline-derived CDR1 and CDR2 are WSHSY and SAAADI. The CDR3 has 16 amino acids.

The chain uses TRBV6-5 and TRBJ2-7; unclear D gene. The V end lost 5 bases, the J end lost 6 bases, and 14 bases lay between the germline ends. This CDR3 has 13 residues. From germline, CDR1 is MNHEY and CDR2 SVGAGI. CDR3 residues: CASSPLRSGEQYF. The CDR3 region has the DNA TGTGCCAGCAGTCCCCTACGGTCCGGCGAGCAGTACTTC.

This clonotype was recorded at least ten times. The CDR3, as DNA: TGTGCCAGCAGCGCGACCCATAATCAGCCCCAGCATTTT. It specifies CASSATHNQPQHF. The chain employs TRBV7-8 and TRBJ1-5, with no clear D. Trimming took off 5 bases at V and 4 bases at J, with 9 bases between the two ends. CDR1 and CDR2 (germline): SGHVS, FQNEAQ. This CDR3 region has 13 residues.

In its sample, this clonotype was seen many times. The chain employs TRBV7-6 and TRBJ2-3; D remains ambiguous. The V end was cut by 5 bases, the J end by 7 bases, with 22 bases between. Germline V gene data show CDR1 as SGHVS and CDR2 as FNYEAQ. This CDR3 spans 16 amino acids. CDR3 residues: CASSPIPGPPLHTQYF. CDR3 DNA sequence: TGTGCCAGCAGCCCAATTCCGGGTCCCCCTCTCCATACGCAGTATTTT.

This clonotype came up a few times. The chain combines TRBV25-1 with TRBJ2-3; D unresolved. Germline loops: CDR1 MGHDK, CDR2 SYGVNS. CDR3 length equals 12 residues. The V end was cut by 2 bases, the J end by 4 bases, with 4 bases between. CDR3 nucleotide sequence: TGTGCCAGCAGTGAACCTCCAGATACGCAGTATTTT. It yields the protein CASSEPPDTQYF. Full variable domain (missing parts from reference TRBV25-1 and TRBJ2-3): EADIYQTPRYLVIGTGKKITLECSQTMGHDKMYWYQQDPGMELHLIHYSYGVNSTEKGDLSSESTVSRIRTEHFPLTLESARPSHTSQYLCASSEPPDTQYFGPGTRLTVL.

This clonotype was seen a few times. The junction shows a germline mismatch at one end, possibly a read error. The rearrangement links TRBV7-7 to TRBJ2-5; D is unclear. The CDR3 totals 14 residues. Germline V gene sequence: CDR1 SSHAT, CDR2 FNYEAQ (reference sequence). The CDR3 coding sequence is TGTGCTAGCAGCTTAGAGGTGACTGGGGAGACCCAGTACTTC. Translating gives CASSLEVTGETQYF.

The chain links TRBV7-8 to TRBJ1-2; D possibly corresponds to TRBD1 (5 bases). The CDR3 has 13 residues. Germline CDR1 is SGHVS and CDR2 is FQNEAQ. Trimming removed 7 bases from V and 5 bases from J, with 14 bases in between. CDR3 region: CASTGTTGYGYTF. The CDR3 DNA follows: TGTGCCAGCACCGGGACCACTGGGTATGGCTACACCTTC. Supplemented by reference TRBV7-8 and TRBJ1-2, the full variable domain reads GAGVSQSPRYKVAKRGQDVALRCDPISGHVSLFWYQQALGQGPEFLTYFQNEAQLDKSGLPSDRFFAERPEGSVSTLKIQRTQQEDSAVYLCASTGTTGYGYTFGSGTRLTVV.

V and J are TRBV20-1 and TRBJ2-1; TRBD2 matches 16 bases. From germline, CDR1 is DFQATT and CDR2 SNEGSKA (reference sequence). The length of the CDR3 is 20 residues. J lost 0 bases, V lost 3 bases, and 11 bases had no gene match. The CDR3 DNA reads TGCAGTGCTAGTGCGGAAGGGACTAGCGGGAGGGTGAGCTCCTACAATGAGCAGTTCTTC. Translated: CSASAEGTSGRVSSYNEQFF.

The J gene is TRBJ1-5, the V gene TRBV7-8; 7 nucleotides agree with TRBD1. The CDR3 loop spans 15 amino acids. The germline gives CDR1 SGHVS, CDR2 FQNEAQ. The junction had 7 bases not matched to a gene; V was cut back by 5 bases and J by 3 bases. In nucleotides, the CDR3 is TGTGCCAGCAGCCACGACAGGGCTATCAATCAGCCCCAGCATTTT. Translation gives CASSHDRAINQPQHF.

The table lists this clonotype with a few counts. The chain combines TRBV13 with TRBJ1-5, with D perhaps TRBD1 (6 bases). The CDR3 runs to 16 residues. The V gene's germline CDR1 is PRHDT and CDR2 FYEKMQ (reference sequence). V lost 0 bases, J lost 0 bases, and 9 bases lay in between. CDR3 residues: CASSLGAGDSNQPQHF. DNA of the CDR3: TGTGCCAGCAGCTTAGGCGCAGGGGATAGCAATCAGCCCCAGCATTTT. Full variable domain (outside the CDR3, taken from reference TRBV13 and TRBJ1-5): AAGVIQSPRHLIKEKRETATLKCYPIPRHDTVYWYQQGPGQDPQFLISFYEKMQSDKGSIPDRFSAQQFSDYHSELNMSSLELGDSALYFCASSLGAGDSNQPQHFGDGTRLSIL.

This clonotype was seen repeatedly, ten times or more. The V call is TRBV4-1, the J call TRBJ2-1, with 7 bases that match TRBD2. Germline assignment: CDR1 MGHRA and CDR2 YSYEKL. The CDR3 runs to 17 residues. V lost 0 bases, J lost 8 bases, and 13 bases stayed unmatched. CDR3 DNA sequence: TGCGCCAGCAGCCAAGAGGGGAGCGGGGTGGCAGGCGATGAGCAGTTCTTC. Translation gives CASSQEGSGVAGDEQFF.

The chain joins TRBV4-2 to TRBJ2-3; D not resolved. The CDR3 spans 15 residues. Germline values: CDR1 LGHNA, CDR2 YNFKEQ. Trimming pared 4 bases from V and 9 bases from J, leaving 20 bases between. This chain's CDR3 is CASSPRDLTTLTQYF. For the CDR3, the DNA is TGTGCCAGCAGCCCCCGCGATCTGACGACATTAACGCAGTATTTT.

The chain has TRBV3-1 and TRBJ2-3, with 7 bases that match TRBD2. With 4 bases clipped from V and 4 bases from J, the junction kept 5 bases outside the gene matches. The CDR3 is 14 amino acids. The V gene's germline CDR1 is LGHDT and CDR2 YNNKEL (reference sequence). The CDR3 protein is CASSPGLGPDTQYF. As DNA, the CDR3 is TGTGCCAGCAGCCCCGGACTAGGACCAGATACGCAGTATTTT.

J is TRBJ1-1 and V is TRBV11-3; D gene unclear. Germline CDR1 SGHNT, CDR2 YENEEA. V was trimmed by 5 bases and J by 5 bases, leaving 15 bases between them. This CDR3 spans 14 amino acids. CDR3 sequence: CASSPDGPSTEAFF. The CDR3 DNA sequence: TGTGCCAGCAGCCCAGACGGGCCGAGTACTGAAGCTTTCTTT.

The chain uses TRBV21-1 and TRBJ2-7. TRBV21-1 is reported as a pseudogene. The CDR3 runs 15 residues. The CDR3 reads CASSKAHGPPYEQYF. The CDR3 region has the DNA TGTGCCAGCAGCAAAGCCCACGGACCCCCCTACGAGCAGTACTTC.